The clone carrying this TCR beta chain occurred a few times. The antigen remains undetermined. This specimen belongs to a study of spatial heterogeneity in lung cancer. Findings of the study overall: Tumor mutation count correlated with how many alpha and beta TCRs expanded intratumorally.

J lost 9 bases, V lost 4 bases, and 3 bases had no gene match. The CDR3 is 12 amino acids. Germline V gene lookup returns CDR1 SNHLY and CDR2 FYNNEI. Time point meaning: sample taken at primary tumor resection. There were roughly 72 donors, all of them untreated patients with early-stage non-small cell lung cancer. Sequencing of whole RNA from tumor, nontumor lung or frozen PBMC involved no sorting. TCRdb re-called the 5' RACE reads through MiXCR, storing one row per CDR3 protein. The sample shows 2,800 or so distinct CDR3 sequences, about 53% of them seen only once. This TCR was sampled from a male donor with early-stage non-small cell lung cancer. The sample consisted of lung tumor tissue, taken at surgery. This chain joins TRBV2 and TRBJ2-1; 7 bases align to TRBD1. CDR3 bases: TGTGCCAGCAGTGCGGGACAGCTTGAGCAGTTCTTC. Its translation is CASSAGQLEQFF.